These 14 T cell receptor beta chains came from one sample sequenced in a study of beta chain features in type 1 diabetes. TCRB transcripts that were expressed got sequenced, as all of the isolated RNA had been reverse transcribed. TCRdb's copy holds only in-frame clones and misses some; the assay was immunoSEQ multiplex PCR. The sample has around 50,000 clones, around 40% seen once; the top ten hold more than 0.1%. These receptors lack a known antigen. Points from the study as a whole: Within each of all four CD4+ subsets, Type 1 diabetes patients had TCRB CDR3s that were moderately but significantly shorter.

Sequencing was carried out using stem cell memory CD4+ T cells from blood. The receptors derive from a man aged 30 to 39 with type 1 diabetes.

The chain is built from TRBV9 and TRBJ2-1; TRBD2 matches 11 bases. The germline V gene has CDR1 SGDLS and CDR2 YYNGEE. The J segment lost 6 bases and the V segment lost 3 bases, leaving 11 bases of the junction unmatched. The CDR3 runs 17 residues. The CDR3 protein is CASSEGLAGGWGNEQFF. The CDR3 DNA sequence: TGTGCCAGCAGCGAAGGACTAGCGGGCGGATGGGGCAATGAGCAGTTCTTC.

This chain uses TRBV9 with TRBJ2-3, with TRBD1 matching over 7 bases. CDR3 length: 16 amino acids. Germline values: CDR1 SGDLS, CDR2 YYNGEE. After removal of 4 bases from V and 4 bases from J, the junction contained 12 bases not matched to a gene. CDR3 coding DNA: TGTGCCAGCAGCTCGCCCTACAGGGGCGGGTCAGATACGCAGTATTTT. Amino acid sequence: CASSSPYRGGSDTQYF.

The chain joins TRBV28 to TRBJ2-7, with 7 bases fitting TRBD1. This CDR3 has 15 residues. V lost 4 bases and J lost 7; bases outside the gene matches: 13. Germline CDR1 is MDHEN and CDR2 is SYDVKM. The CDR3 reads CASSSTRDRRGEQYF. In nucleotides, the CDR3 is TGTGCCAGCAGTTCAACCCGGGACAGAAGAGGGGAGCAGTACTTC.

The rearrangement uses TRBV28 and TRBJ1-2; D is ambiguous. The germline V gene has CDR1 MDHEN and CDR2 SYDVKM. Trimming removed 3 bases from V and 5 bases from J, with 10 bases in between. The CDR3 loop spans 13 amino acids. The CDR3 region is CASSFGREYGYTF. The CDR3, as DNA: TGTGCCAGCAGTTTCGGGCGGGAGTATGGCTACACCTTC.

Details on this clone: The junction and the germline gene differ at one end; a read error may be behind it. V gene TRBV19 combines with J gene TRBJ2-7; D perhaps matches TRBD1 (6 bases). This CDR3 region has 14 residues. The germline gives CDR1 LNHDA, CDR2 SQIVND (reference sequence). CDR3 residues: CSSRRTVGSYEQYF. Written as DNA, the CDR3 is TGTTCCAGTCGGAGGACAGTTGGCTCCTACGAGCAGTACTTC.

This clone occurred a few times. V and J are TRBV11-3 and TRBJ1-1; D is unclear. From germline, CDR1 is SGHNT and CDR2 YENEEA. V dropped 0 bases and J dropped 3 bases, with 5 bases sitting between them. This CDR3 has 13 amino acids. The CDR3 protein is CASSLDRYTEAFF. The DNA for the CDR3 is TGTGCCAGCAGCTTAGACAGATACACTGAAGCTTTCTTT.

This chain connects TRBV29-1 to TRBJ1-2; D ambiguous. Looked up from germline, CDR1 is SQVTM and CDR2 is ANQGSEA. The CDR3 is 12 amino acids. V lost 6 bases, J lost 1 base, and 9 bases lay in between. CDR3 coding DNA: TGCAGCGTCCGCGGGGTTAACTATGGCTACACCTTC. Its protein product is CSVRGVNYGYTF.

The table lists this clone with a few counts. The chain couples TRBV2 to TRBJ2-5; TRBD2 is a possible D gene (6 bases). This CDR3 region has 13 residues. Trimming cost V 6 bases and J 2 bases, with 10 bases left between them. The germline V gene has CDR1 SNHLY and CDR2 FYNNEI. CDR3 in DNA: TGTGCCAGCAGGGAGGACTATCAAGAGACCCAGTACTTC. Amino acid sequence: CASREDYQETQYF.

V usage is TRBV28 and J usage is TRBJ2-6; 11 bases fit TRBD1. The CDR3 is 17 residues long. V was clipped by 5 bases and J by 4 bases; unmatched bases: 7. Germline lookup yields CDR1 MDHEN and CDR2 SYDVKM. CDR3 nucleotide sequence: TGTGCCAGCAGTCGGGGACAGGGGGTTCGGGGGGCCAACGTCCTGACTTTC. This encodes CASSRGQGVRGANVLTF.

The chain links TRBV15 to TRBJ2-3, with D tentatively TRBD2 (5 bases). Germline assignment: CDR1 LNHNV and CDR2 YYDKDF (reference sequence). CDR3 length: 12 amino acids. V was clipped by 5 bases and J by 5 bases, with 8 bases between them. The CDR3 DNA reads as TGTGCCACCAGCCCGAGCGGAGATACGCAGTATTTT. Translating it yields CATSPSGDTQYF. The full variable domain, its missing parts supplied by reference TRBV15 and TRBJ2-3, is DAMVIQNPRYQVTQFGKPVTLSCSQTLNHNVMYWYQQKSSQAPKLLFHYYDKDFNNEADTPDNFQSRRPNTSFCFLDIRSPGLGDTAMYLCATSPSGDTQYFGPGTRLTVL.

This chain uses TRBV30 with TRBJ1-1; D possibly corresponds to TRBD1 (6 bases). There are 13 residues in the CDR3. Germline values: CDR1 GTSNPN, CDR2 SVGIG (reference sequence). Trimming took 7 bases from V and 0 from J, leaving 12 bases between them. This CDR3 is CASKQGLNTEAFF. The CDR3 DNA reads as TGTGCCTCTAAACAGGGTCTGAACACTGAAGCTTTCTTT.

V and J are TRBV18 and TRBJ1-2, with D unresolved. The CDR3 runs 13 residues. Germline-derived CDR1 and CDR2 are KGHSH and LQKENI. V was clipped by 3 bases and J by 8 bases, with 13 bases between them. The CDR3 coding sequence is TGTGCCAGCTCACCCCTTGGCCGAGGAGGCTACACCTTC. Protein: CASSPLGRGGYTF.

The chain links TRBV19 to TRBJ1-5; D not resolved. This CDR3 has 12 residues. From germline, CDR1 is LNHDA and CDR2 SQIVND (reference sequence). The V end was cut by 1 base, the J end by 11 bases, with 9 bases between. CDR3 region: CASSIAKGAQHF. In DNA, the CDR3 is TGTGCCAGTAGTATAGCCAAGGGAGCCCAGCATTTT.

J is TRBJ1-4 and V is TRBV11-2; TRBD1 might be the D (5 bases). CDR1 SGHAT and CDR2 FQNNGV come from the germline V gene. The germline V and J ends were trimmed by 7 bases and 5 bases, with 14 bases remaining between them. The CDR3 extends over 14 amino acids. This CDR3 is CASNLGLVNEKLFF. The DNA of the CDR3 is TGTGCCAGCAACTTGGGACTTGTCAATGAAAAACTGTTTTTT.